Below are 10 T cell receptor beta chains sequenced from a single sample in a study of blood T cells in healthy people across ages. A second PCR, run for about 7 to 11 cycles, used a sample-barcoded 5' primer plus a J-beta primer mix. TCRdb analysed the 5' RACE reads with MiXCR anew, one entry per CDR3 protein. The profile shows 1,800,000 or so distinct CDR3 sequences, more than 35% of them singletons. Input material: blood. These receptors were collected from a human donor in good health.

V is TRBV20-1 and J is TRBJ2-1; 12 nucleotides agree with TRBD2. Trimming removed 0 bases from V and 4 bases from J; junction bases left unmatched: 7. The CDR3 spans 17 residues. Germline CDR1 DFQATT, CDR2 SNEGSKA (reference sequence). The CDR3 DNA reads TGCAGTGCTAGAGACACTAGCGGGGGGCCCCGATACAATGAGCAGTTCTTC. Protein product: CSARDTSGGPRYNEQFF.

Comment on this clonotype: Sequence at one end of the junction differs from germline and may be a read error. The CDR3 DNA is TGTGTCAGCAGTGAACAGCCGAACACTGAAGCTTTCTTT. As protein: CVSSEQPNTEAFF. The chain couples TRBV6-1 to TRBJ1-1; D uncertain. CDR3 length: 13 residues. CDR1 MNHNS and CDR2 SASEGT come from the germline V gene.

This clonotype was observed once. The rearrangement links TRBV9 to TRBJ2-7; TRBD1 matches at 9 bases. Germline assignment: CDR1 SGDLS and CDR2 YYNGEE. J gave up 5 bases and V 4 bases, and 10 bases lay outside the gene matches. The CDR3 loop spans 15 amino acids. This CDR3 is CASSPQGAPGHEQYF. The DNA of the CDR3 is TGTGCCAGCAGCCCACAGGGGGCCCCAGGTCACGAGCAGTACTTC.

CDR3 bases: TGCGCCAGCAGCCTTCGAGGGGGTCTCTCAACCTACAATGAGCAGTTCTTC. It is translated as CASSLRGGLSTYNEQFF. This chain uses TRBV4-1 with TRBJ2-1; TRBD1 might be the D (6 bases). V shed 4 bases and J shed 2 bases, with 18 bases lying between them. Germline lookup yields CDR1 MGHRA and CDR2 YSYEKL. The CDR3 has 17 amino acids.

This sequence joins TRBV5-1 and TRBJ2-3; TRBD1 agrees at 9 bases. Germline assignment: CDR1 SGHRS and CDR2 YFSETQ. J lost 4 bases, V lost 5 bases, and 11 bases had no gene match. The CDR3 contains 16 residues. The CDR3 protein is CASSDTGQGGSDTQYF. The CDR3 coding sequence is TGCGCCAGCAGTGACACGGGACAGGGAGGTTCAGATACGCAGTATTTT.

This clonotype was counted a few times. V usage is TRBV10-3 and J usage is TRBJ1-2, with D hard to call. From germline, CDR1 is ENHRY and CDR2 SYGVKD. V shed 3 bases and J shed 3 bases, with 17 bases lying between them. CDR3 length equals 16 residues. The CDR3 sequence: CAISDDRPLSYYGYTF. CDR3 sequence (DNA): TGTGCCATCAGTGATGACCGACCCCTTTCCTACTATGGCTACACCTTC.

This clonotype was counted between two and nine times. The chain couples TRBV20-1 to TRBJ1-2; 8 nucleotides agree with TRBD1. The CDR3 contains 13 residues. Germline V gives CDR1 DFQATT, CDR2 SNEGSKA (reference sequence). Trimming cost V 5 bases and J 8 bases; bases outside gene matches: 10. CDR3 DNA sequence: TGCAGTGCTTCCTGGACAGGGCGGCGGGGCTACACCTTC. Amino acid sequence: CSASWTGRRGYTF.

Only a few counts were recorded for this clonotype. The chain is built from TRBV7-2 and TRBJ1-5; 10 bases agree with TRBD1. CDR1 is SGHTA and CDR2 is FQGNSA in the germline V gene. V shed 6 bases and J 7 bases; nucleotides not matched to a gene: 6. There are 14 residues in the CDR3. The CDR3 bases are TGTGCCAGCAGTTTAAAGGGACAGGGGCAGCCCCAGCATTTT. It encodes CASSLKGQGQPQHF.

This clonotype was observed at least ten times. The chain carries TRBV4-3 and TRBJ1-2, with D unclear. The CDR3 is 14 residues long. Germline-derived CDR1 and CDR2 are LGHNA and YSLEER. Trimming left V 1 base short and J 8 bases short, with 14 bases between. CDR3 DNA: TGCGCCAGCAGCCAAGTGGCAGGAGGAGACGGCTACACCTTC. Its translation: CASSQVAGGDGYTF.

In this sample, this clonotype turned up a few times. The chain joins TRBV12-3 or TRBV12-4 to TRBJ1-4, with 8 bases identical to TRBD1. CDR3 length: 13 amino acids. V trimming: 6 bases; J trimming: 8 bases; junction bases outside the gene matches: 5. CDR3 amino acids: CASSWTGREKLFF. Written as DNA, the CDR3 is TGTGCCAGCAGCTGGACAGGGAGGGAAAAACTGTTTTTT.